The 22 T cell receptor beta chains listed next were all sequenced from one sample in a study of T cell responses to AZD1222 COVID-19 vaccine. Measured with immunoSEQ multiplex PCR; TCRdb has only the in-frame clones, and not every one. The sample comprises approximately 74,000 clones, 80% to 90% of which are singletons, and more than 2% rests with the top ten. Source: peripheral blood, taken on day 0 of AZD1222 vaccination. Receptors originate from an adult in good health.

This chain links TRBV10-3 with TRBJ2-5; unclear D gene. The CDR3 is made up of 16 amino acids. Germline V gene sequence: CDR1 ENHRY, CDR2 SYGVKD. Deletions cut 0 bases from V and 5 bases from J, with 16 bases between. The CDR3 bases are TGTGCCATCAGTGAGTCGCTACACCCTTCGACGGAGACCCAGTACTTC. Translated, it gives CAISESLHPSTETQYF.

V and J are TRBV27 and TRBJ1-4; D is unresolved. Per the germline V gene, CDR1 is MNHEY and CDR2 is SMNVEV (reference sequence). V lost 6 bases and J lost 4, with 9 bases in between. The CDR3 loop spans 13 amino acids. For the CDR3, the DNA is TGTGCCAGCAGCCGGACTGTTAATGAAAAACTGTTTTTT. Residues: CASSRTVNEKLFF.

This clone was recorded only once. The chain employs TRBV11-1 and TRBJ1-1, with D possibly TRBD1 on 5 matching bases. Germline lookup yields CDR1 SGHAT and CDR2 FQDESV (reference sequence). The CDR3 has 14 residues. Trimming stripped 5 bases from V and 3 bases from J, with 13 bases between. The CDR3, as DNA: TGTGCCAGCAGCCCCGATATAGGGGACACTGAAGCTTTCTTT. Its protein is CASSPDIGDTEAFF. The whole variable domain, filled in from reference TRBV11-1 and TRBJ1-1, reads EAEVAQSPRYKITEKSQAVAFWCDPISGHATLYWYRQILGQGPELLVQFQDESVVDDSQLPKDRFSAERLKGVDSTLKIQPAELGDSAMYLCASSPDIGDTEAFFGQGTRLTVV.

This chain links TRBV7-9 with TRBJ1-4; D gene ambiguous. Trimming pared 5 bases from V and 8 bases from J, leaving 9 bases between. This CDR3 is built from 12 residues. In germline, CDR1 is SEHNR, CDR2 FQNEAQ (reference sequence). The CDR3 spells CASSPSTEKLFF. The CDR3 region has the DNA TGTGCCAGCAGCCCAAGCACGGAAAAACTGTTTTTT.

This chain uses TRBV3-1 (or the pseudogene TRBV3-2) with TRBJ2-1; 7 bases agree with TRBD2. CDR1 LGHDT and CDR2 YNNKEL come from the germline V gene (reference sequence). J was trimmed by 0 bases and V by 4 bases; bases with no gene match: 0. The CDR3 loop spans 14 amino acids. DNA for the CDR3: TGTGCCAGCAGCCGGGAGGGCTCCTACAATGAGCAGTTCTTC. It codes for CASSREGSYNEQFF.

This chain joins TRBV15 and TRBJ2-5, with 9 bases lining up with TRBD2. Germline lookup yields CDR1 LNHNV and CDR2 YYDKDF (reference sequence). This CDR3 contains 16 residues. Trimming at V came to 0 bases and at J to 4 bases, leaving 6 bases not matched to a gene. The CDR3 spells CATSRDGIAGAETQYF. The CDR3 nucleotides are TGTGCCACCAGCAGAGATGGGATAGCGGGAGCAGAGACCCAGTACTTC.

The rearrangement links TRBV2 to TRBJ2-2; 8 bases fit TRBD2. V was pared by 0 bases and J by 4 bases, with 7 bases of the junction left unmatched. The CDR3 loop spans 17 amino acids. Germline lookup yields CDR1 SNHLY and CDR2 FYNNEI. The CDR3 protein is CASSEAPLAGLTGELFF. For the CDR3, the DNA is TGTGCCAGCAGTGAAGCCCCGCTAGCGGGTCTCACCGGGGAGCTGTTTTTT. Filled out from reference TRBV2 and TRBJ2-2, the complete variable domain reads EPEVTQTPSHQVTQMGQEVILRCVPISNHLYFYWYRQILGQKVEFLVSFYNNEISEKSEIFDDQFSVERPDGSNFTLKIRSTKLEDSAMYFCASSEAPLAGLTGELFFGEGSRLTVL.

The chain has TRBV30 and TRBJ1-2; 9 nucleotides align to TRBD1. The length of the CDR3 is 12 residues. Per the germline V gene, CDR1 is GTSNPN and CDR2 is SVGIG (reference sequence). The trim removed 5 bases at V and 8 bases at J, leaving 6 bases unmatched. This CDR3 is CAWLGQGRGYTF. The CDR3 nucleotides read TGTGCCTGGCTCGGACAGGGGCGAGGCTACACCTTC.

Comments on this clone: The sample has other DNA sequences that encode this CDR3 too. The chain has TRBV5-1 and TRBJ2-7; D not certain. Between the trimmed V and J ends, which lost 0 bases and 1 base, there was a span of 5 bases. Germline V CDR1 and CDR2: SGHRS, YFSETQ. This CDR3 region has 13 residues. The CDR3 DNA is TGCGCCAGCAGCTTGGGGTCATCCTACGAGCAGTACTTC. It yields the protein CASSLGSSYEQYF.

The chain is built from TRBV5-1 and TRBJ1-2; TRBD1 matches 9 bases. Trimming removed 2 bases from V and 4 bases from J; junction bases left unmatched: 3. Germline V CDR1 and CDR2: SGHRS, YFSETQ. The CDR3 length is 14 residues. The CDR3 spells CASSFWDRVYGYTF. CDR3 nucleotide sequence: TGCGCCAGCAGCTTCTGGGACAGGGTCTATGGCTACACCTTC.

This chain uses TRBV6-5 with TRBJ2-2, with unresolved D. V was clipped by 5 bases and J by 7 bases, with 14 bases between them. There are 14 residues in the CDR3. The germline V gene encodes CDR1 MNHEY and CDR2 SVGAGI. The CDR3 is CASSPLSMVGELFF. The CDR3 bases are TGTGCCAGCAGTCCTCTATCGATGGTCGGGGAGCTGTTTTTT.

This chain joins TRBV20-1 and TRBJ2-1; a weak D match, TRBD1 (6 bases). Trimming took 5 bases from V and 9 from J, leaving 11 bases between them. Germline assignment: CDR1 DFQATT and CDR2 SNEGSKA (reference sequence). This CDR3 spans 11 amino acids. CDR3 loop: CSASRGGEQFF. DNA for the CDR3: TGCAGTGCTTCCAGGGGTGGTGAGCAGTTCTTC.

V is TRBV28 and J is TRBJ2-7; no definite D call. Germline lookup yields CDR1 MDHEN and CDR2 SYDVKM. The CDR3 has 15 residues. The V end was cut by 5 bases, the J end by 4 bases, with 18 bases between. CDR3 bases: TGTGCCAGCAGTCCTCAAGGCAGTGGGGTTTACGAGCAGTACTTC. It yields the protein CASSPQGSGVYEQYF.

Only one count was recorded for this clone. CDR3 coding DNA: TGTGCCAGCTCACCCCCTCGGGCTAGCGGGATAGAGGAGCAGTACTTC. Amino acid sequence: CASSPPRASGIEEQYF. The chain employs TRBV18 and TRBJ2-7; 9 positions match TRBD2. Germline trimming cut 3 bases from V and 7 bases from J; bases unmatched to any gene: 13. Germline lookup yields CDR1 KGHSH and CDR2 LQKENI. This CDR3 spans 16 amino acids.

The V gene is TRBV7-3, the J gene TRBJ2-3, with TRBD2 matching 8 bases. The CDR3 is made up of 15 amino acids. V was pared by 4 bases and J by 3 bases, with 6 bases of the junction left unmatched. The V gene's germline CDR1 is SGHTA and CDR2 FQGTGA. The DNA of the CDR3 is TGTGCCAGCAGCTCGGGACTAGTGTTAACAGATACGCAGTATTTT. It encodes CASSSGLVLTDTQYF.

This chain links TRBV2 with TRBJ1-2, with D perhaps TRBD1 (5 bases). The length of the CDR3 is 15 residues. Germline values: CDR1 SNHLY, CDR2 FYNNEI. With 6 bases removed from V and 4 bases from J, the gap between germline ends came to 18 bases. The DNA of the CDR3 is TGTGCCAGCAGCGTCGACAGCTCGTCGTTCTATGGCTACACCTTC. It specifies CASSVDSSSFYGYTF.

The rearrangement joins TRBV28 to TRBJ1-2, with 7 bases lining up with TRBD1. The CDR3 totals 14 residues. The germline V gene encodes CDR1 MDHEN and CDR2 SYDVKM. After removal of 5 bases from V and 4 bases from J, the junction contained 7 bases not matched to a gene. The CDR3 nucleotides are TGTGCCAGCAGTACAGGGGATCCCCTCTATGGCTACACCTTC. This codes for CASSTGDPLYGYTF.

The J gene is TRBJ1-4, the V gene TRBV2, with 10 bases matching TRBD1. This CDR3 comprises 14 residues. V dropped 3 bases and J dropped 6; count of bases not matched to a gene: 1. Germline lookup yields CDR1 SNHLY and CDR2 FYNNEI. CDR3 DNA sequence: TGTGCCAGCAGTGACGGGACAGGGGATGAAAAACTGTTTTTT. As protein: CASSDGTGDEKLFF.

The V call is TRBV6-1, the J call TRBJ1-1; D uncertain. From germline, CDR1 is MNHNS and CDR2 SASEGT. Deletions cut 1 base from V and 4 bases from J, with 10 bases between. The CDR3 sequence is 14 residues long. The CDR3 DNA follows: TGTGCCAGCAGTGAAGGGCCCAGCGGCACTGAAGCTTTCTTT. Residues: CASSEGPSGTEAFF.

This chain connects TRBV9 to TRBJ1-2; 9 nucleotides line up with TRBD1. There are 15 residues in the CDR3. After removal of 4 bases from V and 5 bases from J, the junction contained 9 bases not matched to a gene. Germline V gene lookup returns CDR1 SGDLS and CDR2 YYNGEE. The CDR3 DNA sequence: TGTGCCAGCAGCCCGTCTCACGGGACAGGGTATGGCTACACCTTC. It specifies CASSPSHGTGYGYTF.

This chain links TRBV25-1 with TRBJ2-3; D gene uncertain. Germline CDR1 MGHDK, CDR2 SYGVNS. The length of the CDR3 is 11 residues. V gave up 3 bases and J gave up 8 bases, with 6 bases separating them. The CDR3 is CASSEVVTQYF. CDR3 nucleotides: TGTGCCAGCAGTGAGGTGGTTACGCAGTATTTT. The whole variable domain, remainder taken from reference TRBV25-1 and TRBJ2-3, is EADIYQTPRYLVIGTGKKITLECSQTMGHDKMYWYQQDPGMELHLIHYSYGVNSTEKGDLSSESTVSRIRTEHFPLTLESARPSHTSQYLCASSEVVTQYFGPGTRLTVL.

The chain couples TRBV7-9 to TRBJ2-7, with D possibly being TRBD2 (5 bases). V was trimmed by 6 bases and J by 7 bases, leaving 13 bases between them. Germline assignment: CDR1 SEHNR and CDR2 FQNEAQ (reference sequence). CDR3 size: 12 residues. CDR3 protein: CASRQGSGEQYF. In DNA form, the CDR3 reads TGTGCCAGCAGGCAAGGGAGTGGGGAGCAGTACTTC. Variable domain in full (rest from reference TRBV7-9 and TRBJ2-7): DTGVSQNPRHKITKRGQNVTFRCDPISEHNRLYWYRQTLGQGPEFLTYFQNEAQLEKSRLLSDRFSAERPKGSFSTLEIQRTEQGDSAMYLCASRQGSGEQYFGPGTRLTVT.